These 3 T cell receptor beta chains share one sample of origin, sequenced in a study of early T cells in non-severe SARS-CoV-2 infection. TCRdb fed the 5' RACE reads into MiXCR, producing one record per CDR3 protein. The table lists 80,000 to 95,000 distinct CDR3 sequences, about 15% of them singletons, with 4.5% to 6.5% in the top ten. The sample consisted of whole blood, taken at baseline. The receptors here all came from an adult who was a healthcare worker with PCR-confirmed SARS-CoV-2 infection or an uninfected control (not recorded which).

In this sample, this clonotype turned up once. This chain uses TRBV10-2 with TRBJ2-7; D gene ambiguous. The V gene lost 6 bases and the J gene lost 1 base, with 4 bases spanning the gap. CDR3 length equals 11 residues. Per the germline V gene, CDR1 is WSHSY and CDR2 is SAAADI. The CDR3 sequence: CASRASYEQYF. The CDR3 nucleotides are TGCGCCAGCAGGGCTTCCTACGAGCAGTACTTC.

There are many counts of this clonotype. The chain combines TRBV12-3 or TRBV12-4 with TRBJ2-1, with TRBD2 identical over 12 bases. The V and J ends lost 5 bases and 3 bases, in that order; junction bases with no gene match: 8. CDR3 size: 17 residues. CDR3 residues: CASSETSGRFNYNEQFF. DNA of the CDR3: TGTGCCAGCAGTGAGACTAGCGGGAGATTTAACTACAATGAGCAGTTCTTC.

This clonotype appeared many times. CDR3 coding DNA: TGCAGTGCTCAGGACAGATATAGCGGGAGAGGCAATGAGCAGTTCTTC. Its protein product is CSAQDRYSGRGNEQFF. The V and J genes are TRBV20-1 and TRBJ2-1, with 9 positions matching TRBD2. The CDR3 is 16 residues long. The germline V gene encodes CDR1 DFQATT and CDR2 SNEGSKA (reference sequence). Trimming cost V 5 bases and J 6 bases; bases outside gene matches: 14.